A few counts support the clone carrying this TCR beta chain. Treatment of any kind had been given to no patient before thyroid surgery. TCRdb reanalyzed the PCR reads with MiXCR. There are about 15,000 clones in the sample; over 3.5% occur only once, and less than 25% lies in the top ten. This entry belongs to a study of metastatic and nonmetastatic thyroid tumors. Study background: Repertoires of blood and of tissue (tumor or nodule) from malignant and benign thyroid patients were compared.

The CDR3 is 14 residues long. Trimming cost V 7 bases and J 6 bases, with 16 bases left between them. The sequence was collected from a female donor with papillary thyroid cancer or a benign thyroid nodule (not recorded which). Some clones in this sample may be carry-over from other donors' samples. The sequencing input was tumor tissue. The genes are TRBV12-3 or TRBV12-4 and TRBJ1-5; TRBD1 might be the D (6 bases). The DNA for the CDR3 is TGTGCCAGCATTTTCCAACAGGGAGGTCAGCCCCAGCATTTT. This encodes CASIFQQGGQPQHF.